One sample yielded the 7 T cell receptor beta chains listed below, sequenced in a study of blood T cell repertoires in COVID-19. Measured with immunoSEQ multiplex PCR; TCRdb has only the in-frame clones, and not every one. The table records roughly 120,000 clones, approximately 85% of them present only once. What was sequenced was peripheral blood. These receptors were collected from a man aged 40-50 years with acute or convalescent COVID-19.

This clone was seen just once. CDR3 nucleotides: TGTGCCAGTAGTCCGCGGGGGACAGGCGACTCCTACGAGCAGTACTTC. It is translated as CASSPRGTGDSYEQYF. V is TRBV19 and J is TRBJ2-7, with D tentatively TRBD1 (8 bases). The V gene lost 5 bases and the J gene lost 0 bases, with 17 bases spanning the gap. Germline CDR1 and CDR2: LNHDA and SQIVND (reference sequence). The CDR3 totals 16 residues.

The CDR3: CASSAGTQLLAKNIQYF. In nucleotides, the CDR3 is TGTGCCAGCAGCGCCGGGACACAACTTTTAGCCAAAAACATTCAGTACTTC. The chain recombines TRBV14 with TRBJ2-4; TRBD1 is a possible D gene (6 bases). Germline CDR1 reads SGHDN; CDR2 reads FVKESK. The CDR3 consists of 17 residues. V was trimmed by 5 bases and J by 0 bases, leaving 17 bases between them.

The V and J genes are TRBV18 and TRBJ1-6, with 7 positions matching TRBD1. V dropped 3 bases and J dropped 8; count of bases not matched to a gene: 10. This CDR3 comprises 16 residues. Germline assignment: CDR1 KGHSH and CDR2 LQKENI. CDR3 nucleotide sequence: TGTGCCAGCTCACCCCAACCAGGGGGGACTGATTCACCCCTCCACTTT. Translating gives CASSPQPGGTDSPLHF.

This clone was recorded a few times. The V and J genes are TRBV7-2 and TRBJ2-5; the D gene is possibly TRBD2 (6 bases). The germline V gene encodes CDR1 SGHTA and CDR2 FQGNSA. CDR3 length: 14 residues. V was cut by 8 bases and J by 5 bases, with 18 bases left in between. The CDR3 is CASSFRGDWETQYF. The CDR3 DNA follows: TGTGCCAGCTCCTTTCGCGGGGATTGGGAGACCCAGTACTTC.

The V and J genes are TRBV7-3 and TRBJ2-3; D possibly corresponds to TRBD1 (6 bases). V shed 2 bases and J shed 2 bases, with 11 bases lying between them. The CDR3 covers 15 residues. Germline CDR1 is SGHTA and CDR2 is FQGTGA. The CDR3, as DNA: TGTGCCAGCAGCTTAGGGGGCGGCTACACAGATACGCAGTATTTT. It translates to CASSLGGGYTDTQYF. Drawing the rest from reference TRBV7-3 and TRBJ2-3, the complete variable domain is GAGVSQTPSNKVTEKGKYVELRCDPISGHTALYWYRQSLGQGPEFLIYFQGTGAADDSGLPNDRFFAVRPEGSVSTLKIQRTERGDSAVYLCASSLGGGYTDTQYFGPGTRLTVL.

The chain links TRBV5-6 to TRBJ2-1; D unclear. This CDR3 region has 12 residues. The V end lost 7 bases, the J end lost 4 bases, and 9 bases lay between the germline ends. Per germline, CDR1 SGHDT and CDR2 YYEEEE. CDR3 protein: CASARFYNEQFF. CDR3 coding DNA: TGTGCCAGCGCGAGGTTTTACAATGAGCAGTTCTTC.

The CDR3 DNA reads TGTGCCAGCCGGCAGGCGGGATCCTACAATGAGCAGTTCTTC. Translating gives CASRQAGSYNEQFF. The rearrangement links TRBV28 to TRBJ2-1; a possible D gene is TRBD2 (6 bases). The CDR3 runs to 14 residues. Germline lookup yields CDR1 MDHEN and CDR2 SYDVKM. V dropped 8 bases and J dropped 1 base, with 12 bases sitting between them.